This is a list of T cell receptor beta chains from one sample in a study of blood T cell repertoires in COVID-19. Produced via immunoSEQ multiplex PCR; TCRdb's table is partial and in-frame only. Of approximately 320,000 clones listed, approximately 86% are singletons. Sequenced: PBMCs or T cells enriched from blood (not recorded which). The origin of the receptors is a young woman who had recovered from COVID-19. CDR3s leave out the opening cysteine and the closing phenylalanine or tryptophan.

V gene	J gene	CDR3 protein
TRBV15	TRBJ1-1	ATSGLTGSLTEAF
TRBV10-3	TRBJ2-3	AIRLAGETDTQY
TRBV6-4	TRBJ1-1	ASNNRGRTEAF
TRBV5-6	TRBJ1-3	ASSLGTGASSGNTIY
TRBV6-5	TRBJ1-1	ASSYGGTAGTEAF
TRBV11-2	TRBJ1-1	ASSPVQFKAF
TRBV3-1/TRBV3-2	TRBJ2-7	ASSQAGRGMY
TRBV7-2	TRBJ2-5	ASSLGHPYQETQY
TRBV5-5	TRBJ2-7	ASSLETNSYEQY
TRBV6-1	TRBJ1-2	ASSDWQNYGYT
TRBV13	TRBJ2-7	ASSLGLPGMSSQYEQY
TRBV30	TRBJ2-5	AWTRNRVGETQY
TRBV6-5	TRBJ1-1	ASSYGAGNTEAF
TRBV6-1	TRBJ1-2	ASSDRTGGGYGYT
TRBV2	TRBJ2-7	ASSEPNGQGSPYEQY
TRBV7-2	TRBJ2-3	ASSLGTSGGTDTQY
TRBV28	TRBJ1-2	ASSLWGRLERGSDGYT
TRBV7-9	TRBJ2-3	ASSPGLANTDTQY
TRBV11-3	TRBJ2-6	ASSRTTGYSGANVLT
TRBV5-4	TRBJ1-1	ASSLAGGGRGAF
TRBV5-1	TRBJ2-6	ASSSLAGSSGANVLT
TRBV3-1/TRBV3-2	TRBJ1-2	ASSQSPGNYGYT
TRBV7-3	TRBJ2-3	ASSLRPKPSTDTQY
TRBV7-8	TRBJ1-2	ASSLVLSDGYT
TRBV11-2	TRBJ2-1	ASSSPRGGGRSYNEQF
TRBV5-3	TRBJ2-7	ARSFFWDRGACEQY
TRBV7-2	TRBJ2-4	ASSSSLAKNIQY
TRBV5-6	TRBJ2-3	ASSLVASGTDTQY
TRBV2	TRBJ2-1	ASSSLLTGGLDNEQF
TRBV6-6	TRBJ1-1	ASSLRVLNTEAF
TRBV30	TRBJ2-6	AWAVSGLFSGANVLT
TRBV21-1	TRBJ2-1	ASSSGRARDNEQF
TRBV9	TRBJ2-5	ASSVEDSVQETQY
TRBV7-6	TRBJ2-3	ASSLATSSGSGRDTQY
TRBV7-2	TRBJ2-1	ASSKTSGSYNEQF
TRBV4-3	TRBJ2-3	ASSRYGTSGDTDTQY
TRBV5-1	TRBJ2-3	ASSLRDSGRYSDTQY
TRBV7-2	TRBJ2-7	ASRDGTGTGSYEQY
TRBV6-4	TRBJ2-1	ASSAFLAGVLDEQF
TRBV6-5	TRBJ1-2	ASGLQGATYGYT
TRBV19	TRBJ2-7	ASSPSGWGREQY
TRBV4-3	TRBJ2-1	ASSQDEAYNEQF
TRBV6-5	TRBJ2-7	ASSYTPGTYEQY
TRBV4-3	TRBJ2-5	ASSRTGGETQY
TRBV6-5	TRBJ2-7	ASRRGLALTYEQY
TRBV19	TRBJ1-2	ASSRQGDNYGYT
TRBV6-5	TRBJ2-7	ASRLTSGTYEQY
TRBV25-1	TRBJ1-1	ASVGAMNTEAF
TRBV5-4	TRBJ1-2	ASSYRTGHYGYT
TRBV28	TRBJ2-1	AGAGSGHNEQF
TRBV28	TRBJ2-6	ASSSGVSLSGANVLT
TRBV28	TRBJ2-7	ASHAGYEQY
TRBV7-6	TRBJ2-1	ASSLRYGGSPDNEQF
TRBV2	TRBJ1-2	ASSLRDSDIYGYT
TRBV7-2	TRBJ2-7	ASSPLSPYGEQY
TRBV4-3	TRBJ1-4	ASSQDSGINEKLF
TRBV7-2	TRBJ2-7	ASSLVAGVVGGYEQY